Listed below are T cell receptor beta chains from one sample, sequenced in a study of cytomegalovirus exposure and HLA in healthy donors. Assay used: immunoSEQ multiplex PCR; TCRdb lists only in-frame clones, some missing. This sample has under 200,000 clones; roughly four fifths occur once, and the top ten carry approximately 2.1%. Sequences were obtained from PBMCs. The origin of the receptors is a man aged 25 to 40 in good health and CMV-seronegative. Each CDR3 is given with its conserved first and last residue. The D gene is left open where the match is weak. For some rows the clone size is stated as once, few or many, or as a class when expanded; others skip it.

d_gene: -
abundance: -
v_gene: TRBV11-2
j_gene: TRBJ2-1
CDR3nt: TGTGCCAGCAGCTTAGATCTAGGGACTCCTTACAATGAGCAGTTCTTC
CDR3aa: CASSLDLGTPYNEQFF

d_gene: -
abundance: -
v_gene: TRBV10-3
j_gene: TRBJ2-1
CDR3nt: TGTGCCATTAAATCGGACTCGATTACTTACAATGAGCAGTTCTTC
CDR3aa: CAIKSDSITYNEQFF

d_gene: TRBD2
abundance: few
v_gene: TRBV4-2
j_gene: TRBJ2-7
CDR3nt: TGTGCCAGCGCCGTGGGGACTAGCGGGAACTACGAGCAGTACTTC
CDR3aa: CASAVGTSGNYEQYF

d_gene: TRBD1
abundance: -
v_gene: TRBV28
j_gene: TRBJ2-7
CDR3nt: TGTGCCAGCAGTCCGCGACAGGGTCAGGGCTACGAGCAGTACTTC
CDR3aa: CASSPRQGQGYEQYF

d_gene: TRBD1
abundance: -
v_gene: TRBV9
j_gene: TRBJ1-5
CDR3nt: TGTGCCAGCAGCGGTCAGGGGGCGTTCGATCAGCCCCAGCATTTT
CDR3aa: CASSGQGAFDQPQHF

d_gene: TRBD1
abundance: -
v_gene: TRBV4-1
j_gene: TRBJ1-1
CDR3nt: TGCGCCAGCAACAGGGGTACTGAAGCTTTCTTT
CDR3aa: CASNRGTEAFF

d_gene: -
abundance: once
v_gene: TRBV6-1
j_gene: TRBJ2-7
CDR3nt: TGTGCCAGCATCATCCCTGGGGCGGTTAAAAACGAGCAGTACTTC
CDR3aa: CASIIPGAVKNEQYF

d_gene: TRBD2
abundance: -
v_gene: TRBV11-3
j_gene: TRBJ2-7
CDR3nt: TGTGCCAGCAGCTTGCCCCCATCCGGACTAGCGGGGGGCCTCCTCTACGAGCAGTACTTC
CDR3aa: CASSLPPSGLAGGLLYEQYF

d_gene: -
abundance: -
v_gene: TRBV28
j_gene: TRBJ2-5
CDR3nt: TGTGCCAGCAGTTTGGGCCCGGCAGCCCAAGAGACCCAGTACTTC
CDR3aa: CASSLGPAAQETQYF

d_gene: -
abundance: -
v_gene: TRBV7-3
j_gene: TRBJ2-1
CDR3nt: TGTGCCAGCAGGGATACTGGAAGCGGGGAGCAGTTCTTC
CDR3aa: CASRDTGSGEQFF

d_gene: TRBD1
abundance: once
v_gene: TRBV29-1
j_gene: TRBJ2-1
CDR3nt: TGCAGCGTGGCTCCACAGGGGGCTTCCTACAATGAGCAGTTCTTC
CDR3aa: CSVAPQGASYNEQFF

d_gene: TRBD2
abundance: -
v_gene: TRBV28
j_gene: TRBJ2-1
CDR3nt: TGTGCCAGCAGCCCGGGTAGCGGGAGGCGTGAGCAGTTCTTC
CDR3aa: CASSPGSGRREQFF

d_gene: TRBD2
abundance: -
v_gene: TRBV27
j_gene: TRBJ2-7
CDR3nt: TGTGCCAGCAGTTCCCCCGGGACTACGACCGCGGGGGAGCAGTACTTC
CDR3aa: CASSSPGTTTAGEQYF

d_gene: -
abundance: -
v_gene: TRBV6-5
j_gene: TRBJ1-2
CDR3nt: TGTGCCAGCAGTTACGGACTTACGGGTTATGGCTACACCTTC
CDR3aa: CASSYGLTGYGYTF

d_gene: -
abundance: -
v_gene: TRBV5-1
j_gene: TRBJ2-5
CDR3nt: TGCGCCAGCAGCCCCCCCTCTGTCCAGGAGACCCAGTACTTC
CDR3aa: CASSPPSVQETQYF

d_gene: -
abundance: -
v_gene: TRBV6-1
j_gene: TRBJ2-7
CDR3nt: TGTGCCAGCAGGGGGCCAGCCTACGAGCAGTACTTC
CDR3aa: CASRGPAYEQYF

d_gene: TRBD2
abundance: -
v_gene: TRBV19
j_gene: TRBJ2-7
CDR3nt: TGTGCCAGTAGTCAAAGCGGGAGGTCCTACGAGCAGTACTTC
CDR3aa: CASSQSGRSYEQYF